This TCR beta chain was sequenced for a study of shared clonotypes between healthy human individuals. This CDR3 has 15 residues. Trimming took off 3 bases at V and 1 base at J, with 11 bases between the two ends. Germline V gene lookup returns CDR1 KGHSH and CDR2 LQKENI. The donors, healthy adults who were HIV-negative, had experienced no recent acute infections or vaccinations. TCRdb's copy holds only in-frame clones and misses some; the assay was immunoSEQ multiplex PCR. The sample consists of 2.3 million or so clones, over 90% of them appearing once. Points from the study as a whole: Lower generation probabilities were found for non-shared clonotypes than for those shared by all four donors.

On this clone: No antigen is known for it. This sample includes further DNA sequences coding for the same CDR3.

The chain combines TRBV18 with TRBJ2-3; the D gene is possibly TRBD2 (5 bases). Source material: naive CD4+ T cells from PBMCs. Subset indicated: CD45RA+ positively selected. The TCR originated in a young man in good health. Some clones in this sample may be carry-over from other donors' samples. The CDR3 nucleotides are TGTGCCAGCTCACCCAAATCCGGGGGCACAGATACGCAGTATTTT. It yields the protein CASSPKSGGTDTQYF.